The 6 T cell receptor beta chains presented below share a single source sample, sequenced in a study of tissue T cells after allogeneic stem cell transplantation (dated by TCRdb to about 2022). Libraries were made using the immunoSEQ multiplex PCR assay. TCRdb carries this immuneACCESS record with in-frame sequences only. Its versions omit some clonotypes, under half of them owing to an unresolved V gene in the studies checked, with the rest unexplained. This sample has some 6,700 clones in its table, and 40% to 50% of those were observed once. Jointly, the top ten make up 5.5% to 8% of the sample. The sample's time point label is to be understood as: mouse harvest day 7 after allogeneic transplant. Mouse grafts consisting of 10^7 T-cell-depleted bone marrow cells combined with 10^6 splenic CD5+ T cells were administered by tail vein injection. The sample consisted of gut tissue. Receptor source: a female BALB/c mouse given C57BL/6 T cells with graft-versus-host disease after an allogeneic hematopoietic cell transplant.

Comments on this clone: The gene names here belong to mouse. The CDR3 extends 1 residue past the end of the read, so its final part is completed from the germline J gene. The rearrangement uses TRBV26 and TRBJ1-3; 7 nucleotides match TRBD1. CDR1 and CDR2 (germline): KGHPV, FQNQEV (reference sequence). V trimming: 0 bases; J trimming: 3 bases; junction bases outside the gene matches: 2. The CDR3 consists of 15 residues. The CDR3 DNA, read in part, is TGTGCCAGCAGTCTGTCAGGGGGCGGTGGAAATACGCTCTAT. It translates to CASSLSGGGGNTLY. The complete CDR3 protein is CASSLSGGGGNTLYF.

In regard to this clone: At one end the junction does not follow the germline gene, possibly because of a read error. Gene names denote mouse genes. The read falls 1 residue short of the CDR3 end, and the missing part is taken from the germline J gene. The chain recombines TRBV26 with TRBJ1-2, with D possibly being TRBD1 (5 bases). This CDR3 has 13 residues. The germline CDR1 and CDR2 sequences are KGHPV and FQNQEV (reference sequence). CDR3 sequence reads: CAGSLGRNSDYTF. CDR3 bases read: TGTGCCGGCAGTCTGGGACGGAACTCCGACTACACC.

Only a few counts were recorded for this clone. Germline is not matched at one junction end, which may reflect a read error. The genes and germline here are from mouse. The CDR3 end lies 1 residue beyond the end of the read and is filled in from the germline J gene. The chain links TRBV20 to TRBJ2-4; TRBD2 agrees at 11 bases. Germline V lookup: CDR1 GFQATS, CDR2 STVNSAI. The CDR3 length is 15 residues. The CDR3 loop reads CGARDWGRGQNTLYF. The sequenced CDR3 bases are TGTGGTGCTCGGGACTGGGGGCGAGGGCAAAACACCTTGTAC.

Judged by abundance, this clone is medium-sized. Germline and genes: mouse. The read ends 1 residue early relative to the CDR3; the germline J gene fills the gap. The chain carries TRBV16 and TRBJ2-1; the D is unclear. Germline values: CDR1 SGHSA, CDR2 FRNQAP. The CDR3 has 14 residues. V lost 1 base and J lost 0, with 4 bases in between. The CDR3 reads CASSLGDNYAEQFF. The part of the CDR3 DNA that was read is TGTGCAAGCAGCTTAGGGGATAACTATGCTGAGCAGTTC.

In the case of this clone: Gene names and germline match the mouse. The CDR3 goes on 1 residue after the read ends, and that part is filled in from the germline J gene. The rearrangement uses TRBV1 and TRBJ1-1, with D tentatively TRBD1 (5 bases). V shed 4 bases and J shed 0 bases, with 15 bases lying between them. CDR1 is NSQYPW and CDR2 is LRSPGD in the germline V gene (reference sequence). The CDR3 runs 16 residues. The part of the CDR3 DNA that was read is TGCACCTGCAGTGTTCTCACAGGCGTTGCAAACACAGAAGTCTTC. Translation: CTCSVLTGVANTEVF. The complete CDR3 sequence is CTCSVLTGVANTEVFF.

A note on this clone: The listed genes are named as in mouse. The sequenced fragment ends 1 residue before the CDR3 boundary, so the rest is inferred from the germline J gene. The rearrangement uses TRBV12-2 and TRBJ2-1; 12 bases align to TRBD2. The trim removed 0 bases at V and 5 bases at J, leaving 1 base unmatched. Germline CDR1 is SGHLS and CDR2 is HYDKME. CDR3 length: 15 amino acids. The chain's CDR3 is CASSLGTGGNAEQFF. Incomplete CDR3 DNA: TGTGCCAGCTCTCTCGGGACTGGGGGGAATGCTGAGCAGTTC.